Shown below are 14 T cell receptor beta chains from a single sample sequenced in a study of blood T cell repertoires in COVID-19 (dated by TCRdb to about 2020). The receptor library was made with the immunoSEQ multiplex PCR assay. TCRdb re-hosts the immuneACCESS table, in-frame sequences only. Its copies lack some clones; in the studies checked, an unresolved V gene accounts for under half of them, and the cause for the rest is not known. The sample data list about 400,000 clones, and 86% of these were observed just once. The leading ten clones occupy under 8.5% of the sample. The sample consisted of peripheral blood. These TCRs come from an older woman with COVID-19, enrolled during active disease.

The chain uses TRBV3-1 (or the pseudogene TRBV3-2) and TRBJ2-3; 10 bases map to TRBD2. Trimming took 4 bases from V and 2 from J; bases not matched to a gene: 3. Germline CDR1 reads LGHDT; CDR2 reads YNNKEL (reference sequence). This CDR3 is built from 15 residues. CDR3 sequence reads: CASSLAGGSTDTQYF. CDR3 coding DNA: TGTGCCAGCAGCCTAGCGGGGGGTTCCACAGATACGCAGTATTTT.

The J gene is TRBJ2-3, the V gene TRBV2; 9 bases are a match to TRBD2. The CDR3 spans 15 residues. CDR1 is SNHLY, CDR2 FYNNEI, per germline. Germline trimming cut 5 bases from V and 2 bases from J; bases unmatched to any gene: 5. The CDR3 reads CASSSSGAYTDTQYF. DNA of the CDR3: TGTGCCAGCAGTTCTAGCGGGGCCTACACAGATACGCAGTATTTT.

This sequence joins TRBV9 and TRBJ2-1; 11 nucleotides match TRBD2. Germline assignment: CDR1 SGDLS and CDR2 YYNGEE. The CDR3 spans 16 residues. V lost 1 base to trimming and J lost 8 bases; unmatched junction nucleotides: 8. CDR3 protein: CASSVSGTSGLHEQFF. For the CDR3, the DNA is TGTGCCAGCAGCGTATCCGGGACTAGCGGTCTTCATGAGCAGTTCTTC. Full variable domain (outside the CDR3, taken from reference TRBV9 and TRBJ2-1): DSGVTQTPKHLITATGQRVTLRCSPRSGDLSVYWYQQSLDQGLQFLIQYYNGEERAKGNILERFSAQQFPDLHSELNLSSLELGDSALYFCASSVSGTSGLHEQFFGPGTRLTVL.

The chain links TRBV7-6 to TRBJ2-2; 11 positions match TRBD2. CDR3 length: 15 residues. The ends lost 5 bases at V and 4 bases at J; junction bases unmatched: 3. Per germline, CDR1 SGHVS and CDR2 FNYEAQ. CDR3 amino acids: CASSPGTSGTGELFF. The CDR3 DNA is TGTGCCAGCAGCCCTGGGACTAGCGGCACCGGGGAGCTGTTTTTT.

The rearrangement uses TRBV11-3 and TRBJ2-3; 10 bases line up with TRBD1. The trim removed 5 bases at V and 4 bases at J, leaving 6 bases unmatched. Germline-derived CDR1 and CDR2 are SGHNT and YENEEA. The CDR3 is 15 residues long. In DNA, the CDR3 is TGTGCCAGCAGCCGACAGGGGGCTGGGGCAGATACGCAGTATTTT. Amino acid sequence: CASSRQGAGADTQYF.

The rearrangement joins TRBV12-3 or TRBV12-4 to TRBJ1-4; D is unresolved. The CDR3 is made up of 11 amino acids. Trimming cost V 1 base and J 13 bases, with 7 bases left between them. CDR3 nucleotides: TGTGCCAGCAGTTTAGGCGGGAGACTGTTTTTT. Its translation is CASSLGGRLFF.

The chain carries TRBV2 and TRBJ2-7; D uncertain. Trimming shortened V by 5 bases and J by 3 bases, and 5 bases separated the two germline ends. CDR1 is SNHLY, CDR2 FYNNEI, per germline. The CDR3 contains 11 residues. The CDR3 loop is CASSPDYEQYF. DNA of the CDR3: TGTGCCAGCAGTCCAGACTACGAGCAGTACTTC.

CDR3 amino acids: CASSEAEVHEQYF. Written as DNA, the CDR3 is TGTGCCAGCAGTGAAGCCGAGGTGCACGAGCAGTACTTC. The chain has TRBV6-1 and TRBJ2-7; D gene unclear. This CDR3 has 13 amino acids. Germline V gene sequence: CDR1 MNHNS, CDR2 SASEGT. V was shortened by 0 bases and J by 5 bases, with 8 bases between the two germline ends.

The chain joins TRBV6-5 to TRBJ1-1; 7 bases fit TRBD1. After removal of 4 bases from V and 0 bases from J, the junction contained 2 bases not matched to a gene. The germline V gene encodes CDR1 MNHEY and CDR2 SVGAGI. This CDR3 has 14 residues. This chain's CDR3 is CASSSGGMNTEAFF. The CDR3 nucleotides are TGTGCCAGCAGTTCAGGGGGGATGAACACTGAAGCTTTCTTT.

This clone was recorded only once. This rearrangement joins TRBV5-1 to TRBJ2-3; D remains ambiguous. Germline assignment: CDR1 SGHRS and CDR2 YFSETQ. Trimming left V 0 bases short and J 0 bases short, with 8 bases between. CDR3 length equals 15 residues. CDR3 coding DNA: TGCGCCAGCAGCTTGGTATCACAAAGCACAGATACGCAGTATTTT. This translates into CASSLVSQSTDTQYF.

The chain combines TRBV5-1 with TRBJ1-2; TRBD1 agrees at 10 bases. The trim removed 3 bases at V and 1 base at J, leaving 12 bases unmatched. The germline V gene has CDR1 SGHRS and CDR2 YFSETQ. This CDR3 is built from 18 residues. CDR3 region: CASSSGTGVEDRNYGYTF. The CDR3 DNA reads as TGCGCCAGCAGCTCCGGGACAGGGGTCGAAGATCGTAACTATGGCTACACCTTC.

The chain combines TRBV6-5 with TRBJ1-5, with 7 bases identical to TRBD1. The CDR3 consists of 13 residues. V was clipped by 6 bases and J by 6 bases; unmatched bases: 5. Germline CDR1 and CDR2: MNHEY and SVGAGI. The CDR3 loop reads CASSFAGGQPQHF. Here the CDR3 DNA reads TGTGCCAGCAGCTTCGCAGGGGGTCAGCCCCAGCATTTT.

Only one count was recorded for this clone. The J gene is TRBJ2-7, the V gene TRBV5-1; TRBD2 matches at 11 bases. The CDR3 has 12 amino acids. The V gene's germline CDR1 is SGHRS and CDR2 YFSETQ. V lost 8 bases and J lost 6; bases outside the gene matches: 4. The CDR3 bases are TGCGCCAGACTAGCGGGGGCCCTCGAGCAGTACTTC. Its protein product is CARLAGALEQYF.

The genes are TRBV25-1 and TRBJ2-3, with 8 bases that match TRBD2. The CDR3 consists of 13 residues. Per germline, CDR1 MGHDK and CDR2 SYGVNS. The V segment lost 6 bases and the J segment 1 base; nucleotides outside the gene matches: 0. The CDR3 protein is CASRTSGTDTQYF. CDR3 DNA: TGTGCCAGCAGGACTAGCGGCACAGATACGCAGTATTTT.